The 12 T cell receptor beta chains reported below all come from one sample, sequenced in a study of blood T cell repertoires in COVID-19 (dated by TCRdb to between 2020 and 2021). The library was produced with the immunoSEQ multiplex PCR assay. What TCRdb holds here is the immuneACCESS table cut down to in-frame rearrangements. Part of the clones is not present; checked against another copy, under half of the missing clones reflect an unresolved V gene, and the others are unexplained. The sample table contains roughly 220,000 clones; only one count was recorded for about 87% of them. Roughly 2.8% of the sample belongs to the ten largest clones. What was sequenced was PBMCs or T cells enriched from blood (not recorded which). The receptor set was obtained from a woman younger than 45 who had recovered from COVID-19.

This clone was picked up one time. The chain joins TRBV2 to TRBJ1-2, with 8 bases aligning to TRBD1. Germline CDR1 SNHLY, CDR2 FYNNEI. The CDR3 runs 14 residues. J was trimmed by 8 bases and V by 2 bases; bases with no gene match: 7. CDR3 DNA sequence: TGTGCCAGCAGTGAACCGGACAGGGTCGGGGGCTACACCTTC. It codes for CASSEPDRVGGYTF.

The J gene is TRBJ2-3, the V gene TRBV7-8; D is possibly TRBD1 (6 bases). The germline V gene encodes CDR1 SGHVS and CDR2 FQNEAQ. V lost 1 base, J lost 0 bases, and 8 bases lay in between. There are 15 residues in the CDR3. The CDR3 bases are TGTGCCAGCAGCTTAGTGGGGGCTAGCACAGATACGCAGTATTTT. Protein: CASSLVGASTDTQYF.

This clone was seen once. The chain is built from TRBV7-2 and TRBJ1-2, with a tentative D call TRBD1 (5 bases). V lost 7 bases, J lost 6 bases, and 27 bases lay in between. CDR1 SGHTA and CDR2 FQGNSA come from the germline V gene. The CDR3 contains 17 residues. As DNA, the CDR3 is TGTGCCAGCAAAAACACATTTGGGGGGATAGCAGTACATGGCTACACCTTC. It encodes CASKNTFGGIAVHGYTF.

In its sample, this clone was seen a few times. The same CDR3 also results from other DNA sequences found in this sample. The gene calls are TRBV5-1 and TRBJ2-5; TRBD2 matches at 13 bases. From germline, CDR1 is SGHRS and CDR2 YFSETQ. Trimming took 4 bases from V and 1 from J; bases not matched to a gene: 4. CDR3 size: 16 residues. This CDR3 is CASSPRLAGGQETQYF. CDR3 DNA sequence: TGCGCCAGCAGCCCGCGACTAGCGGGGGGCCAAGAGACCCAGTACTTC.

The rearrangement links TRBV3-1 (or the pseudogene TRBV3-2) to TRBJ2-7, with TRBD1 matching 9 bases. Germline CDR1 is LGHDT and CDR2 is YNNKEL (reference sequence). The CDR3 is made up of 14 amino acids. The V segment lost 3 bases and the J segment 8 bases; nucleotides outside the gene matches: 8. The DNA of the CDR3 is TGTGCCAGCAGCCAGGACAGGGGCGTGGGGAAGCAGTACTTC. This sequence encodes CASSQDRGVGKQYF.

Only one count was recorded for this clone. V is TRBV19 and J is TRBJ2-4; D is ambiguous. Trimming stripped 5 bases from V and 4 bases from J, with 15 bases between. Germline V gives CDR1 LNHDA, CDR2 SQIVND (reference sequence). The CDR3 has 15 residues. Here the CDR3 reads CASSQTAIQKNIQYF. DNA of the CDR3: TGTGCCAGTAGTCAAACAGCCATCCAAAAAAACATTCAGTACTTC.

V usage is TRBV19 and J usage is TRBJ1-1; tentatively, D is TRBD1 (5 bases). Germline V gene lookup returns CDR1 LNHDA and CDR2 SQIVND (reference sequence). The CDR3 covers 14 residues. V was trimmed by 2 bases and J by 1 base, leaving 8 bases between them. CDR3 loop: CASSIWGGNTEAFF. In DNA, the CDR3 is TGTGCCAGTAGTATATGGGGGGGGAACACTGAAGCTTTCTTT. The complete variable domain, with remaining parts taken from reference TRBV19 and TRBJ1-1, reads DGGITQSPKYLFRKEGQNVTLSCEQNLNHDAMYWYRQDPGQGLRLIYYSQIVNDFQKGDIAEGYSVSREKKESFPLTVTSAQKNPTAFYLCASSIWGGNTEAFFGQGTRLTVV.

The chain joins TRBV3-1 (or the pseudogene TRBV3-2) to TRBJ1-5, with a possible D match to TRBD1 (6 bases). Germline lookup yields CDR1 LGHDT and CDR2 YNNKEL (reference sequence). The CDR3 extends over 17 amino acids. V gave up 0 bases and J gave up 3 bases, with 15 bases separating them. CDR3: CASSQEIRTVANQPQHF. The CDR3 region has the DNA TGTGCCAGCAGCCAAGAAATCCGGACAGTTGCCAATCAGCCCCAGCATTTT.

V usage is TRBV18 and J usage is TRBJ1-1; TRBD1 aligns across 10 bases. Germline lookup yields CDR1 KGHSH and CDR2 LQKENI. J lost 4 bases, V lost 0 bases, and 5 bases had no gene match. The CDR3 is made up of 16 amino acids. CDR3 in DNA: TGTGCCAGCTCACCACCGCTTTGGACAGGGGGCACTGAAGCTTTCTTT. Its translation is CASSPPLWTGGTEAFF.

A single count supports this clone. The V call is TRBV6-5, the J call TRBJ1-3; TRBD1 matches 8 bases. J was trimmed by 3 bases and V by 6 bases; bases with no gene match: 4. CDR3 length: 14 residues. Germline V gene lookup returns CDR1 MNHEY and CDR2 SVGAGI. CDR3 coding DNA: TGTGCCAGCAGGGGCAGGGGGCTTGGAAACACCATATATTTT. Translated: CASRGRGLGNTIYF.

The chain recombines TRBV15 with TRBJ1-2, with D tentatively TRBD1 (5 bases). This CDR3 has 17 amino acids. Per germline, CDR1 LNHNV and CDR2 YYDKDF (reference sequence). The ends were cut back, 0 bases at V and 0 bases at J, with 14 bases in the middle. Here the CDR3 reads CATSRDLGRTTNYGYTF. The CDR3 DNA sequence: TGTGCCACCAGCAGAGATTTGGGCAGGACAACTAACTATGGCTACACCTTC.

This clone was seen just once. The gene calls are TRBV4-3 and TRBJ1-1; 9 positions match TRBD1. The CDR3 totals 17 residues. Germline CDR1 is LGHNA and CDR2 is YSLEER. Unmatched junction bases numbered 13, after V lost 3 bases and J lost 5 bases. This CDR3 reads CASSQTPGTGLYTEAFF. The CDR3 nucleotides are TGCGCCAGCAGCCAGACCCCCGGGACAGGGTTGTATACTGAAGCTTTCTTT.